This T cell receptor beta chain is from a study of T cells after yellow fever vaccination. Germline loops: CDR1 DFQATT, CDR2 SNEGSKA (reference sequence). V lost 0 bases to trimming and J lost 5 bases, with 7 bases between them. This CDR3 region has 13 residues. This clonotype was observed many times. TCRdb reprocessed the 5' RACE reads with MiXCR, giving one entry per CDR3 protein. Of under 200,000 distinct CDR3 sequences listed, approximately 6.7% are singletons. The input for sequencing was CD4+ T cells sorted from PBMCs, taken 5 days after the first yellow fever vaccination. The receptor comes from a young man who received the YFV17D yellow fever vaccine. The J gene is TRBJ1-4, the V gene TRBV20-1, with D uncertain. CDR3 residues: CSARDGGNEKLFF. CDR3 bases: TGCAGTGCTAGAGACGGTGGGAATGAAAAACTGTTTTTT.